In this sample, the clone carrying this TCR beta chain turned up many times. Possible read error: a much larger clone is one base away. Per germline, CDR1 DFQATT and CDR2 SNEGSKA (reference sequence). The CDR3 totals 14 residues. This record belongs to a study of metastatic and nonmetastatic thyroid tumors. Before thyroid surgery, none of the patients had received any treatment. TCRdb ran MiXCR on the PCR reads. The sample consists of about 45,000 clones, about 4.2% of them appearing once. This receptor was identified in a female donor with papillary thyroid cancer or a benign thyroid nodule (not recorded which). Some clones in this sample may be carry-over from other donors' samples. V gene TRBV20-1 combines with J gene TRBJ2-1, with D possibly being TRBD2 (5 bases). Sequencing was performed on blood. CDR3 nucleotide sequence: TGCAGTGCTACCCAGGAGCGGACCCACAATGGGCAGTTCTTC. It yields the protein CSATQERTHNGQFF.